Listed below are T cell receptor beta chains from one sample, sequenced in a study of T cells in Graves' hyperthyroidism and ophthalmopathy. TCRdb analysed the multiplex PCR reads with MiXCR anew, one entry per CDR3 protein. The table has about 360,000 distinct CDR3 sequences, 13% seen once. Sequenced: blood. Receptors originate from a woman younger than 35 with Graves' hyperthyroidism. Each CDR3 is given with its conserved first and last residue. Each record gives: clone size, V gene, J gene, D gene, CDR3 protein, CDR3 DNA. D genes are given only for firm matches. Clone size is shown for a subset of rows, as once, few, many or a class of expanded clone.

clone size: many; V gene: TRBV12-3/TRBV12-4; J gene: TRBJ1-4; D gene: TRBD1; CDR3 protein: CASTLGQGRNEKLFF; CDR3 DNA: TGTGCCAGCACCCTCGGACAGGGTCGAAATGAAAAACTGTTTTTT
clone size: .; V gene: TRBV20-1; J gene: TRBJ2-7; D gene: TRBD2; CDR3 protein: CSARGGGNPYEQYF; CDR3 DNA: TGCAGTGCTAGAGGGGGGGGTAACCCTTACGAGCAGTACTTC
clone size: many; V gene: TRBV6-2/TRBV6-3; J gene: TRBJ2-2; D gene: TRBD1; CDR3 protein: CASSTGQGNTGELFF; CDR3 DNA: TGTGCCAGCAGTACGGGACAGGGTAACACCGGGGAGCTGTTTTTT
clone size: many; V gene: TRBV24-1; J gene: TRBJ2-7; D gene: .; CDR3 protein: CATSDSRTAYYEQYF; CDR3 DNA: TGTGCCACCAGTGATTCGAGGACAGCCTACTACGAGCAGTACTTC
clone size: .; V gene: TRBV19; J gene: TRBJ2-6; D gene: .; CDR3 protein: CASSPPRPRSGANVLTF; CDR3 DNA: TGTGCCAGTAGTCCTCCGAGACCGAGGAGTGGGGCCAACGTCCTGACTTTC
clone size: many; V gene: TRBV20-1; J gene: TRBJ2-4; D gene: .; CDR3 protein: CSPGQAKNIQYF; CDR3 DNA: TGCAGTCCGGGCCAAGCCAAAAACATTCAGTACTTC
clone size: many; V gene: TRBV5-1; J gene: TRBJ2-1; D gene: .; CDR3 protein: CASSIPSGEQFF; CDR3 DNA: TGCGCCAGCAGCATCCCCTCGGGGGAGCAGTTCTTC
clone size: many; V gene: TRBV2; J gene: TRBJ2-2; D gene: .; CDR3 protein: CASKMGGLLTGELFF; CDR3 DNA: TGTGCCAGCAAAATGGGCGGACTTCTCACCGGGGAGCTGTTTTTT
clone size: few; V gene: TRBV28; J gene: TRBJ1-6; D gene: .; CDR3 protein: CASSLFGGDGSPLHF; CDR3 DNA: TGTGCCAGCAGTTTATTTGGGGGGGATGGTTCACCCCTCCACTTT
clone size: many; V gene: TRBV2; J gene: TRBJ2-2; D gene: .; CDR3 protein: CASSDEGPTGELFF; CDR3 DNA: TGTGCCAGCAGTGATGAGGGGCCTACCGGGGAGCTGTTTTTT
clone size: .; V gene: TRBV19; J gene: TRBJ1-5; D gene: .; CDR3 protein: CASFGSSTDNQPQHF; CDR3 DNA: TGTGCCAGTTTTGGTAGTTCCACAGACAATCAGCCCCAGCATTTT
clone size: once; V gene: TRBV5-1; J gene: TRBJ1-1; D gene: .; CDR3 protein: CASSLELTEAFF; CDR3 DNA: TGCGCCAGCAGCCTAGAACTCACTGAAGCTTTCTTT
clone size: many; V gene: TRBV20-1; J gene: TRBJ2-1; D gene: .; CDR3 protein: CSANSGTGLDNEQFF; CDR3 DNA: TGCAGTGCTAATAGCGGGACAGGGCTGGACAATGAGCAGTTCTTC
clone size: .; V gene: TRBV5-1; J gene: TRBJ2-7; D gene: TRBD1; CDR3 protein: CASNPGTGVSYEQYF; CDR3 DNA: TGCGCCAGCAACCCCGGGACAGGGGTATCCTACGAGCAGTACTTC
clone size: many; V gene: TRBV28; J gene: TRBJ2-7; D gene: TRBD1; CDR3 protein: CASSIGQGEGYEQYF; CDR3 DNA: TGTGCCAGCAGTATCGGACAGGGGGAAGGCTACGAGCAGTACTTC
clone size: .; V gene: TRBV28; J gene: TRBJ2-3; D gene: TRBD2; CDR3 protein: CASSLIGGRVGDTQYF; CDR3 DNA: TGTGCCAGCAGTTTAATCGGCGGGAGGGTTGGCGATACGCAGTATTTT
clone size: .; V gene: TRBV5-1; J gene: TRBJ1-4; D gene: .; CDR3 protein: CASSSQTDGEKLFF; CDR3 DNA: TGCGCCAGCAGCTCCCAAACGGACGGAGAAAAACTGTTTTTT
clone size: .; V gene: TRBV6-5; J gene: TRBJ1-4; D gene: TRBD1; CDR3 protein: CASRDGTGRGEKLFF; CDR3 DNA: TGTGCCAGCAGGGACGGGACAGGAAGGGGTGAAAAACTGTTTTTT
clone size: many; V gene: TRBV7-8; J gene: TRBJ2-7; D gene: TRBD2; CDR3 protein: CASSLGLAGAEPYEQYF; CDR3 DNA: TGTGCCAGCAGCTTAGGACTAGCGGGGGCCGAGCCCTACGAGCAGTACTTC
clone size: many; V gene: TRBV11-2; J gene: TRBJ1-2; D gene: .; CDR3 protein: CASSSPGRLSYGYTF; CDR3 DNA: TGTGCCAGCAGCTCCCCCGGACGACTAAGCTATGGCTACACCTTC
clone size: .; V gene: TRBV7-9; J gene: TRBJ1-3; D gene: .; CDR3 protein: CASSTTSRDRAGNTIYF; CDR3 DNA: TGTGCCAGCAGCACTACTAGTCGAGATAGGGCTGGAAACACCATATATTTT
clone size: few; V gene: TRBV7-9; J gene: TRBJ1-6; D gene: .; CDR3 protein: CANPTGPSKESYNSPLHF; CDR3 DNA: TGTGCCAATCCAACAGGGCCCTCTAAGGAGTCCTATAATTCACCCCTCCACTTT
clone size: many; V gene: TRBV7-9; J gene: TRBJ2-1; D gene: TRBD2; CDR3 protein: CASSSGLASDEQFF; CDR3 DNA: TGTGCCAGCAGCTCCGGACTAGCGAGCGATGAGCAGTTCTTC
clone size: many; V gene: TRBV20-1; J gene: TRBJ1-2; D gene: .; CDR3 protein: CSASRGPDGYTF; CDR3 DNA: TGCAGTGCTAGCCGGGGGCCCGATGGCTACACCTTC
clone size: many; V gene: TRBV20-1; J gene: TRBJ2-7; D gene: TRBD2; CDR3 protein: CSASRSGRSYEQYF; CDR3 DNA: TGCAGTGCCTCACGTAGCGGGAGGTCCTACGAGCAGTACTTC
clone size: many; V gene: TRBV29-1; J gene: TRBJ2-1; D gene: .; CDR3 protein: CSVQRESNEQFF; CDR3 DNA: TGCAGCGTTCAACGGGAGAGCAATGAGCAGTTCTTC
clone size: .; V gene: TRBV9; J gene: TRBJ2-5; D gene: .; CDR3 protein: CASSRWGPQETQYF; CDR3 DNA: TGTGCCAGCAGCCGTTGGGGCCCCCAAGAGACCCAGTACTTC
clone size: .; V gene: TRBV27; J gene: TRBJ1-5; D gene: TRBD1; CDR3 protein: CASGTQGPGGQPQHF; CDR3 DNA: TGTGCCAGCGGTACACAGGGGCCCGGCGGCCAGCCCCAGCATTTT
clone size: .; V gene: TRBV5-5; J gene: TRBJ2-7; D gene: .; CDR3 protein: CASSLDNGGGVGVYEQYF; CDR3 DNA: TGTGCCAGCAGCTTGGACAACGGTGGTGGGGTAGGGGTCTACGAGCAGTACTTC
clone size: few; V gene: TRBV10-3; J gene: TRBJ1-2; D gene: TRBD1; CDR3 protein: CAISWTGGSRGGYTF; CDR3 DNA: TGTGCCATCAGCTGGACAGGGGGGAGTAGAGGGGGCTACACCTTC
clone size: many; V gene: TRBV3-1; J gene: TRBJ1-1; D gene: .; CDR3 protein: CASSQGLVGSGAAFF; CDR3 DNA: TGTGCCAGCAGCCAAGGGTTGGTTGGAAGTGGAGCAGCTTTCTTT
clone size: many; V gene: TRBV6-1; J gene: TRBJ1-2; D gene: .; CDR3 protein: CASSSGLDLYGYTF; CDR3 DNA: TGTGCCAGCAGTTCTGGTCTCGACCTCTATGGCTACACCTTC
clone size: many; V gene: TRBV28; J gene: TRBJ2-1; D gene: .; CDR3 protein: CASRGGPGYNEQFF; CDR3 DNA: TGTGCCAGCAGGGGGGGGCCGGGGTACAATGAGCAGTTCTTC
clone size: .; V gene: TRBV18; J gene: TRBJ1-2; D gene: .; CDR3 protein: CASSPGRTKTNYGYTF; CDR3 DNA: TGTGCCAGCTCACCAGGACGAACGAAGACTAACTATGGCTACACCTTC
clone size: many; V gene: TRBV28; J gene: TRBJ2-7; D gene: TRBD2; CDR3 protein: CASSLAGLAGGPSYEQYF; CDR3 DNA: TGTGCCAGCAGTTTAGCGGGACTAGCGGGAGGACCCTCCTACGAGCAGTACTTC
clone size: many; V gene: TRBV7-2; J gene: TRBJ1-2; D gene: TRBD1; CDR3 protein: CASSPQGEGYTF; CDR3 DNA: TGTGCCAGCAGCCCACAGGGGGAAGGCTACACCTTC
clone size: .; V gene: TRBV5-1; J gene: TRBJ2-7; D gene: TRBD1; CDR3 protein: CASSLTGDPYEQYF; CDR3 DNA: TGCGCCAGCAGCCTGACAGGGGACCCCTACGAGCAGTACTTC
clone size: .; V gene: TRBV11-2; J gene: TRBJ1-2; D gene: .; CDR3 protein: CASSYPGGVGGYTF; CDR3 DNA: TGTGCCAGCAGCTATCCTGGAGGGGTGGGAGGCTACACCTTC
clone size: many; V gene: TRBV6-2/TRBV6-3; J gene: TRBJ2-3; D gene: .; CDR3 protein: CASSYTTTGSGSTDTQYF; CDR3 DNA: TGTGCCAGCAGTTACACAACCACAGGGAGTGGTTCTACAGATACGCAGTATTTT
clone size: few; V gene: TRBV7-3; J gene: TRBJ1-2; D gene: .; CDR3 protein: CASSHGSGHGYTF; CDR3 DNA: TGTGCCAGCAGCCACGGATCCGGGCATGGCTACACCTTC
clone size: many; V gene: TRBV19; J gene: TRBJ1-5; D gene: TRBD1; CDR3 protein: CASSMGGGGGNQPQHF; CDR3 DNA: TGTGCCAGTAGTATGGGAGGAGGGGGCGGAAATCAGCCCCAGCATTTT
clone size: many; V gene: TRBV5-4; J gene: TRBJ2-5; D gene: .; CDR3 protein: CASSIRDPLGTQYF; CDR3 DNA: TGTGCCAGCAGCATCCGGGACCCGTTGGGGACCCAGTACTTC
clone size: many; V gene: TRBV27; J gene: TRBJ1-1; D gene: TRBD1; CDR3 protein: CASSLGQGAIGAFF; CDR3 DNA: TGTGCCAGCAGTTTAGGGCAGGGGGCAATAGGAGCTTTCTTT
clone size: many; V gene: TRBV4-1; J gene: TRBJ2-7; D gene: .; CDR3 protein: CASSQVTYSSYEQYF; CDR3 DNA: TGCGCCAGCAGCCAGGTCACCTATAGCTCCTACGAGCAGTACTTC
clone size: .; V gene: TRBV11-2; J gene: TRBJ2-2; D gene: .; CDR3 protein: CASSYQGDTGELFF; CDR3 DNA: TGTGCCAGCAGCTATCAGGGAGACACCGGGGAGCTGTTTTTT
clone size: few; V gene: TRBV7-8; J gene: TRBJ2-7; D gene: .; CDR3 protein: CASSLQEGYEQYF; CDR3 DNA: TGTGCCAGCAGCTTACAGGAGGGCTACGAGCAGTACTTC
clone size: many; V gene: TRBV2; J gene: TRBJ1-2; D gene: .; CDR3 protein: CASSANPGSPYGYTF; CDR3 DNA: TGTGCCAGCAGTGCAAATCCGGGGTCACCGTATGGCTACACCTTC
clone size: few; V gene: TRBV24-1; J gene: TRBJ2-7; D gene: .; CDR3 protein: CATSDQSFPYEQYF; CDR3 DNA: TGTGCCACCAGTGATCAGAGCTTTCCCTACGAGCAGTACTTC
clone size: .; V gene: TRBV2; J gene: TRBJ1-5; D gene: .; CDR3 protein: CVSSTRTGNQPQHF; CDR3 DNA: TGTGTCAGCAGCACCAGGACAGGCAATCAGCCCCAGCATTTT
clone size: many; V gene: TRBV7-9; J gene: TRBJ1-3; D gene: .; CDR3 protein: CASSLGATSGNTIYF; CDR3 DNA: TGTGCCAGCAGCCTGGGGGCGACCTCTGGAAACACCATATATTTT
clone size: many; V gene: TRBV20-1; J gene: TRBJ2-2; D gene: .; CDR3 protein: CSAQQFTDSFNTGELFF; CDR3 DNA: TGCAGTGCTCAGCAGTTTACGGACAGCTTCAACACCGGGGAGCTGTTTTTT
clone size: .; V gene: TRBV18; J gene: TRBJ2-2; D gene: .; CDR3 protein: CASSPFGPPWNTGELFF; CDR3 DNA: TGTGCCAGCTCACCGTTCGGACCGCCCTGGAACACCGGGGAGCTGTTTTTT
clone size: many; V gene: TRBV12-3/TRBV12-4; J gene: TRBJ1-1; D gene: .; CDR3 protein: CASRQRGKAFF; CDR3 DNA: TGTGCCAGCAGACAACGGGGGAAAGCTTTCTTT
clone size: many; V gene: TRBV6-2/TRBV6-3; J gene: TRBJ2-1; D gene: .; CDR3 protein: CASLDGYNEQFF; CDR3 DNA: TGTGCCAGCCTGGACGGATACAATGAGCAGTTCTTC
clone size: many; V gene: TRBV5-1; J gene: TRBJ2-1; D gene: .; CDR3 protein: CASRTPYGEQFF; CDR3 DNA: TGCGCCAGCAGGACGCCGTACGGGGAGCAGTTCTTC
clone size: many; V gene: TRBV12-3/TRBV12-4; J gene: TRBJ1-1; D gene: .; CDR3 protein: CASSFGGSAFF; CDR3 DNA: TGTGCCAGCAGTTTCGGGGGGTCGGCTTTCTTT
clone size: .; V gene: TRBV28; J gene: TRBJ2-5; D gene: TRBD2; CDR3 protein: CASSFELAAQETQYF; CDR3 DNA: TGTGCCAGCAGTTTTGAACTAGCGGCCCAAGAGACCCAGTACTTC
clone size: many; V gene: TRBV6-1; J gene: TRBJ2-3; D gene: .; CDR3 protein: CASRVGAAGTDTQYF; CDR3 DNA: TGTGCCAGCCGGGTGGGTGCGGCGGGCACAGATACGCAGTATTTT